One T cell receptor beta chain is described in this entry. The data were obtained in a study of CD8 T cells in Susac syndrome. Study in general: At the time their blood was drawn, patients with Susac syndrome were either therapy-naive, on corticosteroids (with some of them also receiving intravenous immunoglobulin), or on intravenous immunoglobulin alone.

The RNA, about 0.45 to 1 ug, was put through reverse transcription using random hexamers. A multiplex approach, immunoSEQ multiplex PCR, amplified TCR beta CDR3 across 54 Vbeta and 13 Jbeta. One entry per CDR3 protein, called by TCRdb with MiXCR from the immunoSEQ multiplex PCR reads. The sample carries some 130,000 distinct CDR3 sequences, 85% to 95% recorded once. CDR1 is LGHNT, CDR2 FRNRAP, per germline. The CDR3 is made up of 17 amino acids. With 5 bases clipped from V and 0 bases from J, the junction kept 12 bases outside the gene matches. Material for sequencing was CD8+ T cells from PBMCs. This TCR came from a human donor with Susac syndrome. The genes are TRBV12-5 and TRBJ2-7, with 8 bases that match TRBD1. CDR3 sequence: CASGLPDRAHSSYEQYF. In DNA, the CDR3 is TGTGCTAGTGGTCTACCGGACAGGGCCCATAGCTCCTACGAGCAGTACTTC.